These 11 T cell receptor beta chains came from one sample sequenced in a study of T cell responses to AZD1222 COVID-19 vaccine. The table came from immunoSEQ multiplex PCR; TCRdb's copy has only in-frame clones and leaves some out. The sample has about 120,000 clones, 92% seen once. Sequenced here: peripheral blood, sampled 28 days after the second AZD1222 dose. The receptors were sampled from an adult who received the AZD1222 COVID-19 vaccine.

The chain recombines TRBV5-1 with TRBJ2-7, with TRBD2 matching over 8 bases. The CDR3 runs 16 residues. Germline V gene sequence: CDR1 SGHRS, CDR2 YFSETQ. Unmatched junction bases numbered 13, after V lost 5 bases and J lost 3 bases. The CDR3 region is CASRGLAPTTSYEQYF. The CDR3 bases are TGCGCCAGCAGAGGACTAGCCCCGACGACGAGCTACGAGCAGTACTTC.

The CDR3 sequence: CASSVIGAGTEAFF. CDR3 in DNA: TGTGCCAGCAGCGTCATAGGGGCAGGGACTGAAGCTTTCTTT. J is TRBJ1-1 and V is TRBV2; perhaps TRBD1 as D (5 bases). Germline V lookup: CDR1 SNHLY, CDR2 FYNNEI. The CDR3 is 14 amino acids. Trimming took off 6 bases at V and 5 bases at J, with 16 bases between the two ends.

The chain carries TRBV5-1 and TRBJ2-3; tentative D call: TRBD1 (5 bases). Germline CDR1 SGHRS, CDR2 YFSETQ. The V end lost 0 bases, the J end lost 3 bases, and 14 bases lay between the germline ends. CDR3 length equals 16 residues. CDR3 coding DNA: TGCGCCAGCAGCTTGGCCGTACAGTCAGGGACAGATACGCAGTATTTT. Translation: CASSLAVQSGTDTQYF.

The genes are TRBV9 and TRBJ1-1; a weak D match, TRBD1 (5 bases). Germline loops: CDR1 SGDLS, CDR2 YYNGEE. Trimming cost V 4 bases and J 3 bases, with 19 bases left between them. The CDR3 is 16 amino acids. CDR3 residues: CASSLSGAGGHTEAFF. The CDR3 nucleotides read TGTGCCAGCAGCCTATCCGGGGCAGGAGGACACACTGAAGCTTTCTTT.

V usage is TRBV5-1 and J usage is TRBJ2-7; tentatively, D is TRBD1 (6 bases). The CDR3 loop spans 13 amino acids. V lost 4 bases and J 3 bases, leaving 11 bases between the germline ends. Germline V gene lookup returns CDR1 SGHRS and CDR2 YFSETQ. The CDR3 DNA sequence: TGCGCCAGCAGCGCCTCAGGGGACTACGAGCAGTACTTC. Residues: CASSASGDYEQYF.

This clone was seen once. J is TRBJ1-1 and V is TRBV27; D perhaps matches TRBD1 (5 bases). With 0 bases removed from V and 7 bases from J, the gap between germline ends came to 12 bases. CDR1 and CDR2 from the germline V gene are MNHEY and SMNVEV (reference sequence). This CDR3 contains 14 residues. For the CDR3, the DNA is TGTGCCAGCAGTTTATCTGGGGCTGTTATTGAAGCTTTCTTT. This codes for CASSLSGAVIEAFF.

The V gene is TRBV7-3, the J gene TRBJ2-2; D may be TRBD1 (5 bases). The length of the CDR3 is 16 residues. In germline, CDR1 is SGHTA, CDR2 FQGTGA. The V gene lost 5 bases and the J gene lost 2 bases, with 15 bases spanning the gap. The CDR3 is CASSPSAGLNTGELFF. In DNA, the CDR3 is TGTGCCAGCAGCCCCTCAGCAGGGCTCAACACCGGGGAGCTGTTTTTT.

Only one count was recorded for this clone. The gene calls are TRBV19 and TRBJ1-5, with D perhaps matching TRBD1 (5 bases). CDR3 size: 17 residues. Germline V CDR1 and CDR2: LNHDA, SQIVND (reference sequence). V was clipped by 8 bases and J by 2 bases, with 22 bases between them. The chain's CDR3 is CASRGGPLVPGNQPQHF. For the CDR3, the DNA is TGTGCCAGTCGGGGGGGACCCTTGGTTCCAGGCAATCAGCCCCAGCATTTT. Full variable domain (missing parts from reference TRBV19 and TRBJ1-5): DGGITQSPKYLFRKEGQNVTLSCEQNLNHDAMYWYRQDPGQGLRLIYYSQIVNDFQKGDIAEGYSVSREKKESFPLTVTSAQKNPTAFYLCASRGGPLVPGNQPQHFGDGTRLSIL.

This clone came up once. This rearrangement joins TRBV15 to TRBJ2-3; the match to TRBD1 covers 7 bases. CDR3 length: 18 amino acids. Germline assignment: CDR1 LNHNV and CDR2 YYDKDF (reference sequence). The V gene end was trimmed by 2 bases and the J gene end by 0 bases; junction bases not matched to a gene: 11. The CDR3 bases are TGTGCCACCAGCAGAACCCGGGACAGTCATATCAGCACAGATACGCAGTATTTT. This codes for CATSRTRDSHISTDTQYF.

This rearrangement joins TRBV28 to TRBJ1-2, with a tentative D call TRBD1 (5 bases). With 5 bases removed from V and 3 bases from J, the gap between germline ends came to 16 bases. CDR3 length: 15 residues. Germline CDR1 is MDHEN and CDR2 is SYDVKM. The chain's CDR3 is CASSPPAGRDYGYTF. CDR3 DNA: TGTGCCAGCAGTCCCCCCGCAGGGAGAGACTATGGCTACACCTTC.

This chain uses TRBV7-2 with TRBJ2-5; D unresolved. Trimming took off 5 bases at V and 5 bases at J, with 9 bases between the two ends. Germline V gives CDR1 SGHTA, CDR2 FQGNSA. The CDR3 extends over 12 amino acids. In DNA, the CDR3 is TGTGCCAGCAGCCCCTTCTGGGAGACCCAGTACTTC. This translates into CASSPFWETQYF.